The 2 T cell receptor beta chains below were found in one sample sequenced in a study of blood T cell repertoires in COVID-19 (dated by TCRdb to about 2020). Library creation used the immunoSEQ multiplex PCR assay. Not all clones reach the TCRdb copy of this immuneACCESS table, which keeps in-frame sequences only. Checked studies attribute under half of the gap to unresolved V genes and leave the rest unexplained. Present in this sample are about half a million clones, roughly nine tenths of which were seen just once. 0.75% to 0.9% of the sample is in the top ten clones. Sample: peripheral blood. These TCRs come from a man aged 18 to 30 with COVID-19, enrolled during active disease.

This clone was found once. The DNA for the CDR3 is TGTGCCAGCAGGATTAGCGGGACAGGGGGCCGGTTCGGCTACACCTTC. This codes for CASRISGTGGRFGYTF. V is TRBV7-9 and J is TRBJ1-2; TRBD1 agrees at 12 bases. Germline V CDR1 and CDR2: SEHNR, FQNEAQ (reference sequence). The CDR3 contains 16 residues. V lost 6 bases, J lost 8 bases, and 13 bases stayed unmatched.

The chain combines TRBV21-1 with TRBJ2-1; the tabulated D call, TRBD2, remains unverified against the DNA. TRBV21-1 is labeled a pseudogene. This CDR3 has 16 amino acids. The CDR3 loop reads CASSFQRLAPVDEQFF. CDR3 nucleotides: TGTGCCAGCAGCTTCCAACGGCTAGCCCCCGTCGATGAGCAGTTCTTC.